The sequence of this T cell receptor beta chain was determined in a study of T cell responses to AZD1222 COVID-19 vaccine. Sequencing used immunoSEQ multiplex PCR; TCRdb keeps in-frame clones, though not all of them. Here the sample spans just under 90,000 clones, over 75% being singletons. The study, taken as a whole, reports: Increased Spike-specific TCR breadth and depth were observed after two AZD1222 doses. Across spike, vaccine-associated CD4 TCRs were found, dominant at 160-218 and 743-854.

CDR3 length: 16 amino acids. The germline gives CDR1 MNHEY, CDR2 SVGEGT. V lost 4 bases to trimming and J lost 5 bases, with 19 bases between them. Details on this clone: The target antigen is unknown.

Specimen: peripheral blood, collected 28 days after the second AZD1222 dose. The TCR was taken from an adult who received the AZD1222 COVID-19 vaccine. The chain recombines TRBV6-2 or TRBV6-3 with TRBJ2-3, with D possibly being TRBD2 (7 bases). The CDR3 nucleotides are TGTGCCAGCAGTTTCCCGGTAGGGGGGGGGCAAGATACGCAGTATTTT. This sequence encodes CASSFPVGGGQDTQYF.